These T cell receptor beta chains were read from a single sample in a study of blood T cell repertoires in COVID-19. TCRdb's table, derived via immunoSEQ multiplex PCR, lists solely in-frame clones and lacks some. The data show roughly 61,000 clones, with 90% seen just once and 15% to 20% held by the top ten. Sequencing was performed on peripheral blood. Receptor source: a man older than 75 with acute or convalescent COVID-19. CDR3s include the opening cysteine and the closing phenylalanine or tryptophan. D genes are given only for firm matches. Only some rows state a clone size, as once, few, many or a class for expanded clones.

CDR3 protein: CASSEGTGISEAFF
CDR3 DNA: TGTGCCAGCTCAGAGGGGACAGGTATCTCTGAAGCTTTCTTT
V gene: TRBV18
clone size: NA
D gene: TRBD1
J gene: TRBJ1-1

CDR3 protein: CAISLGTGGNYEQYF
CDR3 DNA: TGTGCCATCAGTTTGGGGACAGGGGGAAACTACGAGCAGTACTTC
V gene: TRBV10-3
clone size: NA
D gene: TRBD1
J gene: TRBJ2-7

CDR3 protein: CASSYGQGGGQETQYF
CDR3 DNA: TGTGCCAGCAGTTACGGACAGGGCGGAGGGCAAGAGACCCAGTACTTC
V gene: TRBV6-5
clone size: NA
D gene: TRBD1
J gene: TRBJ2-5

CDR3 protein: CASTLAGDTIYF
CDR3 DNA: TGTGCCAGCACCTTAGCGGGGGACACCATATATTTT
V gene: TRBV2
clone size: NA
D gene: NA
J gene: TRBJ1-3

CDR3 protein: CASRDRYEQYF
CDR3 DNA: TGTGCCAGCAGGGACAGGTACGAGCAGTACTTC
V gene: TRBV6-5
clone size: NA
D gene: TRBD1
J gene: TRBJ2-7

CDR3 protein: CASSPEKAGGTGELFF
CDR3 DNA: TGTGCCAGCTCACCAGAGAAGGCAGGGGGCACCGGGGAGCTGTTTTTT
V gene: TRBV18
clone size: NA
D gene: TRBD1
J gene: TRBJ2-2

CDR3 protein: CATKRETTDTQYF
CDR3 DNA: TGTGCCACCAAGCGGGAAACAACAGATACGCAGTATTTT
V gene: TRBV19
clone size: NA
D gene: TRBD2
J gene: TRBJ2-3

CDR3 protein: CASRNRTQTNEKLFF
CDR3 DNA: TGTGCCAGCAGAAATAGGACACAAACTAATGAAAAACTGTTTTTT
V gene: TRBV5-4
clone size: NA
D gene: NA
J gene: TRBJ1-4

CDR3 protein: CASSQDHGSYYNEQFF
CDR3 DNA: TGTGCCAGCAGCCAAGATCACGGTAGCTACTACAATGAGCAGTTCTTC
V gene: TRBV4-2
clone size: NA
D gene: NA
J gene: TRBJ2-1

CDR3 protein: CASRSDFDTQYF
CDR3 DNA: TGTGCCAGCAGATCGGACTTTGATACGCAGTATTTT
V gene: TRBV12-3/TRBV12-4
clone size: once
D gene: NA
J gene: TRBJ2-3

CDR3 protein: CAWLDRVVYNEQFF
CDR3 DNA: TGTGCCTGGCTGGACAGGGTAGTCTACAATGAGCAGTTCTTC
V gene: TRBV30
clone size: once
D gene: TRBD1
J gene: TRBJ2-1

CDR3 protein: CASSDRTAQTYGYTF
CDR3 DNA: TGTGCCAGCAGCGATCGGACTGCGCAGACGTATGGCTACACCTTC
V gene: TRBV6-5
clone size: once
D gene: NA
J gene: TRBJ1-2

CDR3 protein: CASSQTRSSYEQYF
CDR3 DNA: TGTGCCAGCAGCCAAACACGGAGCTCCTACGAGCAGTACTTC
V gene: TRBV5-4
clone size: NA
D gene: NA
J gene: TRBJ2-7

CDR3 protein: CASSEGSSYEQYF
CDR3 DNA: TGTGCCAGCAGTGAAGGGAGCTCCTACGAGCAGTACTTC
V gene: TRBV6-1
clone size: few
D gene: NA
J gene: TRBJ2-7

CDR3 protein: CASSYEPGSPLHF
CDR3 DNA: TGTGCCAGCAGTTACGAGCCAGGATCACCCCTCCACTTT
V gene: TRBV6-5
clone size: NA
D gene: NA
J gene: TRBJ1-6

CDR3 protein: CASSLGQGTSLDEQYF
CDR3 DNA: TGCGCCAGCAGCTTAGGTCAGGGGACCTCCCTCGACGAGCAGTACTTC
V gene: TRBV5-1
clone size: NA
D gene: NA
J gene: TRBJ2-7

CDR3 protein: CASSLGDSTDTQYF
CDR3 DNA: TGCGCCAGCAGCTTAGGAGACTCCACAGATACGCAGTATTTT
V gene: TRBV5-1
clone size: NA
D gene: NA
J gene: TRBJ2-3

CDR3 protein: CATSRDLAGSYEQYF
CDR3 DNA: TGTGCCACCAGCAGAGATCTGGCGGGCTCCTACGAGCAGTACTTC
V gene: TRBV15
clone size: once
D gene: NA
J gene: TRBJ2-7

CDR3 protein: CASSQDRGSGWRGSSYEQYF
CDR3 DNA: TGCGCCAGCAGCCAAGATCGTGGCTCCGGTTGGCGGGGGAGCTCCTACGAGCAGTACTTC
V gene: TRBV4-1
clone size: NA
D gene: TRBD2
J gene: TRBJ2-7

CDR3 protein: CASRTGNADTQYF
CDR3 DNA: TGTGCCAGCAGAACCGGGAACGCTGATACGCAGTATTTT
V gene: TRBV6-5
clone size: NA
D gene: NA
J gene: TRBJ2-3

CDR3 protein: CASSPNSNQPQHF
CDR3 DNA: TGTGCCAGCAGTCCAAATAGCAATCAGCCCCAGCATTTT
V gene: TRBV2
clone size: NA
D gene: NA
J gene: TRBJ1-5

CDR3 protein: CATSRQGSEQYF
CDR3 DNA: TGTGCCACCAGTAGACAGGGAAGCGAGCAGTACTTC
V gene: TRBV24-1
clone size: NA
D gene: TRBD1
J gene: TRBJ2-7

CDR3 protein: CASSLDLRTLASGNTIYF
CDR3 DNA: TGTGCCAGCAGCTTAGATCTCCGGACATTAGCCTCTGGAAACACCATATATTTT
V gene: TRBV11-2
clone size: NA
D gene: NA
J gene: TRBJ1-3

CDR3 protein: CASSSDRNNEKLFF
CDR3 DNA: TGTGCCAGCAGCTCTGACAGAAATAATGAAAAACTGTTTTTT
V gene: TRBV11-1
clone size: NA
D gene: NA
J gene: TRBJ1-4

CDR3 protein: CASSERAGGNSPLHF
CDR3 DNA: TGTGCCAGCAGTGAAAGGGCAGGGGGTAATTCACCCCTCCACTTT
V gene: TRBV6-1
clone size: NA
D gene: TRBD1
J gene: TRBJ1-6

CDR3 protein: CASSHLDRGNQPQHF
CDR3 DNA: TGCGCCAGCAGCCACTTGGACAGGGGCAATCAGCCCCAGCATTTT
V gene: TRBV4-1
clone size: NA
D gene: TRBD1
J gene: TRBJ1-5

CDR3 protein: CSVDVQGSYNEQFF
CDR3 DNA: TGCAGCGTTGATGTCCAGGGGTCCTACAATGAGCAGTTCTTC
V gene: TRBV29-1
clone size: NA
D gene: NA
J gene: TRBJ2-1

CDR3 protein: CASSPDTPGRFF
CDR3 DNA: TGTGCCAGCTCGCCCGACACCCCAGGGCGGTTCTTC
V gene: TRBV18
clone size: NA
D gene: NA
J gene: TRBJ2-1

CDR3 protein: CASSFRGTSGGGGYNEQFF
CDR3 DNA: TGCGCCAGCAGTTTCCGCGGGACTAGCGGGGGTGGCGGGTACAATGAGCAGTTCTTC
V gene: TRBV5-1
clone size: NA
D gene: TRBD2
J gene: TRBJ2-1

CDR3 protein: CASSLEGNTEAFF
CDR3 DNA: TGTGCCAGCAGCTTAGAGGGGAACACTGAAGCTTTCTTT
V gene: TRBV7-3
clone size: NA
D gene: NA
J gene: TRBJ1-1

CDR3 protein: CASSLYGFRPTGELFF
CDR3 DNA: TGTGCCAGCAGCTTATACGGGTTCCGGCCCACCGGGGAGCTGTTTTTT
V gene: TRBV7-8
clone size: NA
D gene: NA
J gene: TRBJ2-2

CDR3 protein: CASTTPSGTGLEKLFF
CDR3 DNA: TGTGCCAGCACCACCCCGTCCGGGACAGGTCTTGAAAAACTGTTTTTT
V gene: TRBV7-6
clone size: NA
D gene: TRBD1
J gene: TRBJ1-4

CDR3 protein: CATSEGVQGGNQPQHF
CDR3 DNA: TGTGCCACCAGTGAAGGGGTTCAAGGTGGCAATCAGCCCCAGCATTTT
V gene: TRBV24-1
clone size: once
D gene: NA
J gene: TRBJ1-5

CDR3 protein: CASSQAGTTQETQYF
CDR3 DNA: TGTGCCAGCAGCCAAGCCGGGACTACCCAAGAGACCCAGTACTTC
V gene: TRBV5-4
clone size: once
D gene: TRBD2
J gene: TRBJ2-5

CDR3 protein: CAWSVPWTGQRSPLHF
CDR3 DNA: TGTGCCTGGAGTGTACCCTGGACAGGCCAGCGGTCACCCCTCCACTTT
V gene: TRBV30
clone size: NA
D gene: TRBD1
J gene: TRBJ1-6

CDR3 protein: CAFTNLGGSNNSPLHF
CDR3 DNA: TGTGCCTTCACAAATCTGGGGGGTAGTAATAATTCACCCCTCCACTTT
V gene: TRBV30
clone size: NA
D gene: NA
J gene: TRBJ1-6

CDR3 protein: CASFGDNYEQYF
CDR3 DNA: TGTGCCAGCTTCGGGGACAACTACGAGCAGTACTTC
V gene: TRBV7-9
clone size: once
D gene: NA
J gene: TRBJ2-7

CDR3 protein: CASSPGGRKQETQYF
CDR3 DNA: TGTGCCAGTAGTCCTGGGGGGAGGAAACAAGAGACCCAGTACTTC
V gene: TRBV19
clone size: NA
D gene: NA
J gene: TRBJ2-5

CDR3 protein: CASSPHREPYTF
CDR3 DNA: TGTGCCAGCAGCCCCCACAGGGAGCCCTACACCTTC
V gene: TRBV11-2
clone size: NA
D gene: NA
J gene: TRBJ1-2

CDR3 protein: CASSHLISGSGTDTQYF
CDR3 DNA: TGTGCCAGCAGCCATCTGATTTCCGGGTCTGGGACAGATACGCAGTATTTT
V gene: TRBV14
clone size: NA
D gene: NA
J gene: TRBJ2-3

CDR3 protein: CASSQDGGAGVLYEQYF
CDR3 DNA: TGCGCCAGCAGCCAAGATGGCGGAGCGGGGGTCCTCTACGAGCAGTACTTC
V gene: TRBV4-1
clone size: NA
D gene: TRBD2
J gene: TRBJ2-7

CDR3 protein: CASSFGGGNTEAFF
CDR3 DNA: TGCGCCAGCAGCTTTGGGGGCGGGAACACTGAAGCTTTCTTT
V gene: TRBV5-1
clone size: NA
D gene: NA
J gene: TRBJ1-1

CDR3 protein: CASSVEGAAGNTIYF
CDR3 DNA: TGTGCCAGCAGCGTAGAGGGGGCGGCTGGAAACACCATATATTTT
V gene: TRBV9
clone size: NA
D gene: TRBD1
J gene: TRBJ1-3

CDR3 protein: CASSLGGRGYTF
CDR3 DNA: TGTGCCAGCAGCTTGGGGGGTCGTGGCTACACCTTC
V gene: TRBV7-6
clone size: NA
D gene: NA
J gene: TRBJ1-2

CDR3 protein: CASSIRGLGANVLTF
CDR3 DNA: TGTGCCAGTAGTATAAGGGGGCTTGGGGCCAACGTCCTGACTTTC
V gene: TRBV19
clone size: NA
D gene: TRBD1
J gene: TRBJ2-6

CDR3 protein: CASSSLLAARSGNTIYF
CDR3 DNA: TGTGCCAGTAGTTCCCTGTTGGCGGCGCGCTCTGGAAACACCATATATTTT
V gene: TRBV19
clone size: NA
D gene: NA
J gene: TRBJ1-3

CDR3 protein: CASSLAPGNNYGYTF
CDR3 DNA: TGTGCCAGCAGCTTAGCGCCAGGGAATAACTATGGCTACACCTTC
V gene: TRBV7-6
clone size: medium-sized
D gene: NA
J gene: TRBJ1-2

CDR3 protein: CASSGGTGWPAGEQYF
CDR3 DNA: TGTGCCAGCAGTGGAGGTACAGGGTGGCCGGCAGGCGAGCAGTACTTC
V gene: TRBV6-1
clone size: once
D gene: NA
J gene: TRBJ2-7

CDR3 protein: CASSGTGGEETQYF
CDR3 DNA: TGTGCCAGCAGCGGGACAGGGGGCGAAGAGACCCAGTACTTC
V gene: TRBV7-3
clone size: NA
D gene: TRBD1
J gene: TRBJ2-5

CDR3 protein: CASTRGRDRGYEQYF
CDR3 DNA: TGCGCCAGCACCCGGGGCCGGGACAGGGGCTACGAGCAGTACTTC
V gene: TRBV23-1
clone size: NA
D gene: TRBD1
J gene: TRBJ2-7

CDR3 protein: CASSQGFLESPGETQYF
CDR3 DNA: TGCGCCAGCAGTCAGGGATTCCTTGAGAGCCCTGGGGAGACCCAGTACTTC
V gene: TRBV5-1
clone size: NA
D gene: NA
J gene: TRBJ2-5